This T cell receptor (beta chain) appears in the sequencing data of a study of blood T cells in healthy people across ages. This clonotype was found many times. For the second PCR, which ran for 7 to 11 cycles, a sample-barcoded 5' primer and a J-beta primer mix were used. TCRdb processed the 5' RACE reads anew with MiXCR; each CDR3 protein has one entry. The top ten clones hold about 19% of a sample with around 790,000 distinct CDR3 sequences, approximately 44% of them seen once. Each sample yielded at least 7 million isolated PBMCs. The sequence came from a man in his sixties in good health. The specimen was blood.

The CDR3 spells CSAASGSRKNIQYF. The CDR3 DNA reads as TGCAGTGCTGCGTCGGGAAGCCGGAAGAACATTCAGTACTTC. The chain uses TRBV20-1 and TRBJ2-4; the D gene is possibly TRBD2 (5 bases). The germline V gene encodes CDR1 DFQATT and CDR2 SNEGSKA (reference sequence). The V end was cut by 5 bases, the J end by 7 bases, with 18 bases between. This CDR3 has 14 residues.